These 18 T cell receptor beta chains share one sample of origin, sequenced in a study of blood T cells in healthy people across ages. Using a J-beta primer mix together with a sample-barcoded 5' primer, a second PCR was run for roughly 6 to 12 cycles. MiXCR was run by TCRdb on the 5' RACE reads, yielding one entry per CDR3 protein. The sample yields fewer than 700,000 distinct CDR3 sequences, under 55% seen once. The specimen sequenced was blood. These receptors were taken from an elderly man in good health.

DNA for the CDR3: TGTGCCAGCAGTTGGGAGACTACCCCTGGGGCCAACGTCCTGACTTTC. Protein product: CASSWETTPGANVLTF. V gene TRBV6-2 or TRBV6-3 combines with J gene TRBJ2-6, with D perhaps matching TRBD2 (5 bases). Germline values: CDR1 MNHEY, CDR2 SVGEGT. V was trimmed by 4 bases and J by 2 bases, leaving 12 bases between them. The CDR3 totals 16 residues.

In its sample, this clonotype was seen once. The chain uses TRBV5-1 and TRBJ2-5; 13 bases line up with TRBD2. Trimming removed 4 bases from V and 5 bases from J; junction bases left unmatched: 5. This CDR3 is 15 amino acids long. CDR1 is SGHRS, CDR2 YFSETQ, per germline. CDR3 nucleotides: TGCGCCAGCAGCAATGGACTAGCGGGAGCTGAGACCCAGTACTTC. Its translation: CASSNGLAGAETQYF.

The V and J genes are TRBV4-1 and TRBJ2-5, with D perhaps TRBD1 (5 bases). The germline gives CDR1 MGHRA, CDR2 YSYEKL. There are 13 residues in the CDR3. V lost 3 bases and J lost 6, with 11 bases in between. CDR3 residues: CASSQQGWQTQYF. CDR3 sequence (DNA): TGCGCCAGCAGCCAGCAGGGATGGCAGACCCAGTACTTC.

This rearrangement joins TRBV28 to TRBJ1-2; TRBD1 matches 8 bases. With 7 bases clipped from V and 2 bases from J, the junction kept 6 bases outside the gene matches. Germline values: CDR1 MDHEN, CDR2 SYDVKM. This CDR3 spans 14 amino acids. The CDR3 DNA reads TGTGCCAGCAACAAACAGGGGGGGAACTATGGCTACACCTTC. This gives the protein CASNKQGGNYGYTF.

At least ten counts were recorded for this clonotype. The chain combines TRBV6-6 with TRBJ2-1, with 9 bases identical to TRBD2. J gave up 0 bases and V 0 bases, and 9 bases lay outside the gene matches. Per the germline V gene, CDR1 is MNHNY and CDR2 is SVGAGI (reference sequence). The CDR3 loop spans 19 amino acids. The DNA for the CDR3 is TGTGCCAGCAGTTACTCGGGCAGCGGGAGGTCGAGCTCCTACAATGAGCAGTTCTTC. It specifies CASSYSGSGRSSSYNEQFF.

V and J are TRBV20-1 and TRBJ2-2; 10 bases match TRBD1. Germline CDR1 DFQATT, CDR2 SNEGSKA (reference sequence). This CDR3 has 11 residues. V lost 4 bases, J lost 13 bases, and 3 bases stayed unmatched. The DNA of the CDR3 is TGCAGTGCTACCCGGGACAGGGGGCTGTTTTTT. Its protein product is CSATRDRGLFF.

This chain uses TRBV3-1 with TRBJ2-7; 7 bases are a match to TRBD1. Germline CDR1 is LGHDT and CDR2 is YNNKEL (reference sequence). The CDR3 spans 15 residues. With V trimmed by 4 bases and J by 2 bases, 8 bases remained unmatched. The CDR3 protein is CASSPPGTVTYEQYF. Here the CDR3 DNA reads TGTGCCAGCAGCCCTCCCGGGACAGTCACCTACGAGCAGTACTTC.

The chain employs TRBV20-1 and TRBJ1-4; D might be TRBD1 (5 bases). CDR1 and CDR2 from the germline V gene are DFQATT and SNEGSKA (reference sequence). The CDR3 runs to 13 residues. V was pared by 3 bases and J by 7 bases, with 12 bases between. The CDR3 DNA reads TGCAGTGCTAGCCAGGGAGGAGGTGAAAAACTGTTTTTT. Residues: CSASQGGGEKLFF.

This chain uses TRBV13 with TRBJ2-3; 7 bases agree with TRBD1. The ends lost 4 bases at V and 8 bases at J; junction bases unmatched: 3. Germline V gene sequence: CDR1 PRHDT, CDR2 FYEKMQ (reference sequence). The CDR3 has 12 residues. CDR3 bases: TGTGCCAGCAGCTCTACAGGGGCTACGCAGTATTTT. This translates into CASSSTGATQYF. Complete variable domain (other parts from reference TRBV13 and TRBJ2-3): AAGVIQSPRHLIKEKRETATLKCYPIPRHDTVYWYQQGPGQDPQFLISFYEKMQSDKGSIPDRFSAQQFSDYHSELNMSSLELGDSALYFCASSSTGATQYFGPGTRLTVL.

This chain uses TRBV6-1 with TRBJ2-5, with a tentative D call TRBD2 (5 bases). The end of the DNA is better explained by TRBJ2-7, so the J call may be wrong. CDR1 is MNHNS, CDR2 SASEGT, per germline. The CDR3 consists of 14 residues. The CDR3: CASTEDSFPIEQYF. In DNA, the CDR3 is TGTGCCAGCACTGAGGACTCCTTCCCGATCGAGCAGTACTTC.

The V gene is TRBV20-1, the J gene TRBJ2-1; D gene uncertain. V was pared by 3 bases and J by 5 bases, with 17 bases between. CDR1 DFQATT and CDR2 SNEGSKA come from the germline V gene (reference sequence). This CDR3 comprises 15 residues. CDR3: CSARFGSVTDNEQFF. CDR3 bases: TGCAGTGCTAGGTTCGGCAGCGTAACAGACAATGAGCAGTTCTTC.

The rearrangement joins TRBV7-2 to TRBJ2-5, with 8 bases identical to TRBD1. The CDR3 has 13 amino acids. J was trimmed by 11 bases and V by 5 bases; bases with no gene match: 10. CDR1 is SGHTA and CDR2 is FQGNSA in the germline V gene. The CDR3 DNA follows: TGTGCCAGCAGCCCACCCGGACAGGGTGGACAGTACTTC. Translation: CASSPPGQGGQYF.

This clonotype was recorded many times. V and J are TRBV6-6 and TRBJ1-5; the match to TRBD1 covers 11 bases. CDR1 is MNHNY and CDR2 is SVGAGI in the germline V gene (reference sequence). Trimming at V came to 7 bases and at J to 3 bases, leaving 8 bases not matched to a gene. The CDR3 is 16 amino acids. This chain's CDR3 is CASTAGQGAVNQPQHF. The DNA of the CDR3 is TGTGCCAGCACCGCTGGACAGGGGGCAGTCAATCAGCCCCAGCATTTT.

This chain links TRBV5-1 with TRBJ1-1, with D hard to call. Germline CDR1 SGHRS, CDR2 YFSETQ. The CDR3 is 15 amino acids. Trimming cost V 0 bases and J 5 bases, with 14 bases left between them. The CDR3 DNA reads as TGCGCCAGCAGCTTGGTGGCGTCTGAAAAGACTGAAGCTTTCTTT. Translated, it gives CASSLVASEKTEAFF.

This sequence joins TRBV2 and TRBJ2-5; perhaps TRBD1 as D (6 bases). The V gene lost 6 bases and the J gene lost 5 bases, with 19 bases spanning the gap. Germline values: CDR1 SNHLY, CDR2 FYNNEI. The CDR3 consists of 15 residues. CDR3 region: CASSVDRSSGETQYF. The DNA of the CDR3 is TGTGCCAGCAGCGTGGACAGAAGTTCCGGGGAGACCCAGTACTTC.

The genes are TRBV6-5 and TRBJ2-3; 12 nucleotides align to TRBD2. The CDR3 consists of 15 residues. In germline, CDR1 is MNHEY, CDR2 SVGAGI. Trimming at V came to 4 bases and at J to 5 bases, leaving 4 bases not matched to a gene. The DNA of the CDR3 is TGTGCCAGCAGTTTGACTAGCGGGGGCCAAGATACGCAGTATTTT. It codes for CASSLTSGGQDTQYF.

This clonotype was counted ten times or more. This sequence joins TRBV13 and TRBJ2-1; D possibly corresponds to TRBD2 (5 bases). Per the germline V gene, CDR1 is PRHDT and CDR2 is FYEKMQ (reference sequence). The CDR3 is 14 amino acids. V shed 4 bases and J shed 8 bases, with 15 bases lying between them. In DNA form, the CDR3 reads TGTGCCAGCAGCTCGGAGGCCACGGGCGATGAGCAGTTCTTC. It yields the protein CASSSEATGDEQFF.

The chain combines TRBV20-1 with TRBJ2-7; 7 bases are a match to TRBD2. The CDR3 is made up of 15 amino acids. V trimming: 2 bases; J trimming: 2 bases; junction bases outside the gene matches: 9. Germline V gene sequence: CDR1 DFQATT, CDR2 SNEGSKA (reference sequence). The CDR3 sequence: CSARTPETSPYEQYF. In DNA, the CDR3 is TGCAGTGCTAGAACCCCCGAGACTAGCCCCTACGAGCAGTACTTC.